This entry concerns a single T cell receptor (beta chain). Its antigen is unknown. Using immunoSEQ multiplex PCR, the repertoire was profiled, and TCRdb retains in-frame clones only, with some absent. The profile shows about 110,000 clones, approximately 90% of them singletons. This sample is part of a study of T cell responses to AZD1222 COVID-19 vaccine. General study results and limits: Donors, mostly white British, included more females; clonal diversity was possibly underestimated.

This CDR3 is 15 amino acids long. The V gene end was trimmed by 4 bases and the J gene end by 7 bases; junction bases not matched to a gene: 7. The germline CDR1 and CDR2 sequences are MGHRA and YSYEKL. The genes are TRBV4-1 and TRBJ1-2, with 12 bases matching TRBD1. The input for sequencing was peripheral blood, taken on day 0 of AZD1222 vaccination. The sequence was obtained from an adult in good health. In DNA, the CDR3 is TGCGCCAGCAGCCCCTACCGGGACAGGGGGCCTGGCTACACCTTC. Amino acids: CASSPYRDRGPGYTF.